The T cell receptor beta chain described here comes from a study of human T cells and chemical hapten exposure. Study-wide background: TCR yield per sample varied, mainly due to pooled library volumes. Study-level results: TCRs exceeding 1 in 1000 frequency stayed unchanged with DPC sensitization.

With 6 bases clipped from V and 5 bases from J, the junction kept 5 bases outside the gene matches. The CDR3 contains 13 residues. Germline loops: CDR1 WNHNN, CDR2 SYGVQD (reference sequence). Within the library, unique molecular identifiers were attached to each individual cDNA molecule. TCRdb itself ran the RACE reads through MiXCR, one entry per CDR3 protein. Here the sample spans around 31,000 distinct CDR3 sequences, nearly 7.5% being singletons. This clonotype was seen only a few times. Its antigen is unidentified. Specified time point: healthy volunteer bleed at 2 weeks. From whole blood left unfractionated, total RNA was extracted.

The sample comprised whole blood. V is TRBV10-1 and J is TRBJ1-1, with 8 bases fitting TRBD1. The source of this sequence is a human donor in good health. Some clones in this sample may be carry-over from other donors' samples. The CDR3 bases are TGCGCCAGCAGAGAAAGGACAGGGACTGAAGCTTTCTTT. Protein sequence: CASRERTGTEAFF.